Listed here are 31 T cell receptor beta chains from one sample, sequenced in a study of cytomegalovirus exposure and HLA in healthy donors. Primers included in the PCR were 60 Vbeta and 13 Jbeta primers. The table came from immunoSEQ multiplex PCR; TCRdb's copy has only in-frame clones and leaves some out. The profile shows 150,000 or so clones, roughly 83% of them singletons. Specimen: PBMCs. The receptors here all came from a boy aged 2 to 10 in good health and CMV-seronegative.

J is TRBJ1-1 and V is TRBV4-1; D uncertain. Trimming pared 4 bases from V and 0 bases from J, leaving 18 bases between. This CDR3 contains 17 residues. Germline values: CDR1 MGHRA, CDR2 YSYEKL. The CDR3 sequence is CASSPNRIRHLNTEAFF. CDR3 coding DNA: TGCGCCAGCAGCCCCAACCGTATTCGACACCTGAACACTGAAGCTTTCTTT.

The chain is built from TRBV5-1 and TRBJ2-3, with 11 bases identical to TRBD2. The CDR3 loop spans 15 amino acids. The germline V gene has CDR1 SGHRS and CDR2 YFSETQ. V was pared by 3 bases and J by 5 bases, with 5 bases of the junction left unmatched. CDR3 residues: CASSYTSGSKDTQYF. The CDR3 nucleotides are TGCGCCAGCAGCTATACTAGCGGGAGTAAAGATACGCAGTATTTT.

The chain combines TRBV4-1 with TRBJ1-4, with 7 bases matching TRBD1. Germline V gene data show CDR1 as MGHRA and CDR2 as YSYEKL. CDR3 length equals 17 residues. V was clipped by 4 bases and J by 1 base; unmatched bases: 9. The CDR3: CASSPTGLVVTNEKLFF. CDR3 bases: TGCGCCAGCAGCCCGACAGGGTTGGTCGTAACTAATGAAAAACTGTTTTTT.

This chain links TRBV7-9 with TRBJ1-4, with 10 bases identical to TRBD1. The CDR3 consists of 15 residues. With 5 bases clipped from V and 4 bases from J, the junction kept 4 bases outside the gene matches. CDR1 is SEHNR, CDR2 FQNEAQ, per germline (reference sequence). Here the CDR3 DNA reads TGTGCCAGCAGCCACCGGGACAGGGGTAATGAAAAACTGTTTTTT. Encoded protein: CASSHRDRGNEKLFF.

This clone was detected a few times. This chain joins TRBV6-6 and TRBJ1-3, with 8 positions matching TRBD1. J was trimmed by 3 bases and V by 2 bases; bases with no gene match: 0. The CDR3 contains 14 residues. The germline CDR1 and CDR2 sequences are MNHNY and SVGAGI (reference sequence). The CDR3: CASSYGQGGNTIYF. The CDR3 DNA reads as TGTGCCAGCAGTTACGGACAGGGTGGAAACACCATATATTTT.

The rearrangement uses TRBV4-1 and TRBJ2-7, with 7 bases identical to TRBD1. This CDR3 has 16 residues. The J segment lost 2 bases and the V segment lost 0 bases, leaving 7 bases of the junction unmatched. Germline loops: CDR1 MGHRA, CDR2 YSYEKL. The CDR3 bases are TGCGCCAGCAGCCAAGAGGGGCTTGGGACAGCCTACGAGCAGTACTTC. Its protein product is CASSQEGLGTAYEQYF.

This chain connects TRBV5-1 to TRBJ2-3; D perhaps matches TRBD1 (6 bases). V was clipped by 0 bases and J by 0 bases, with 11 bases between them. CDR3 length: 16 residues. Germline lookup yields CDR1 SGHRS and CDR2 YFSETQ. CDR3 in DNA: TGCGCCAGCAGCTTGGCTACGGACAGCAGCACAGATACGCAGTATTTT. Protein: CASSLATDSSTDTQYF.

The chain uses TRBV15 and TRBJ2-3, with 8 bases matching TRBD2. Losses at the gene ends were 5 bases for V and 7 bases for J; bases not matched to a gene: 8. This CDR3 is built from 14 residues. CDR1 and CDR2 (germline): LNHNV, YYDKDF (reference sequence). CDR3 nucleotides: TGTGCCACCAGCGCGAGCGGGAGTCTACATACGCAGTATTTT. This sequence encodes CATSASGSLHTQYF.

V gene TRBV7-9 combines with J gene TRBJ2-7, with 7 bases lining up with TRBD1. This CDR3 comprises 14 residues. V was clipped by 6 bases and J by 2 bases; unmatched bases: 7. Germline loops: CDR1 SEHNR, CDR2 FQNEAQ (reference sequence). Here the CDR3 DNA reads TGTGCCAGCAGTCCCGACAGGGCCCCCTACGAGCAGTACTTC. Protein: CASSPDRAPYEQYF.

The chain employs TRBV6-1 and TRBJ2-2; TRBD2 matches at 10 bases. Unmatched junction bases numbered 7, after V lost 1 base and J lost 2 bases. The CDR3 totals 18 residues. The germline V gene encodes CDR1 MNHNS and CDR2 SASEGT. The CDR3 loop reads CASSEELAGGPNTGELFF. The CDR3 region has the DNA TGTGCCAGCAGTGAAGAATTAGCGGGAGGTCCCAACACCGGGGAGCTGTTTTTT.

V usage is TRBV9 and J usage is TRBJ2-3; TRBD2 aligns across 9 bases. V lost 0 bases, J lost 4 bases, and 6 bases stayed unmatched. Looked up from germline, CDR1 is SGDLS and CDR2 is YYNGEE. The CDR3 covers 16 residues. The CDR3 DNA follows: TGTGCCAGCAGCGTAGGAAGTAGCGGGAGAGCAGATACGCAGTATTTT. It translates to CASSVGSSGRADTQYF.

This clone was detected only once. The rearrangement joins TRBV13 to TRBJ1-1, with D uncertain. The CDR3 has 12 amino acids. Germline CDR1 is PRHDT and CDR2 is FYEKMQ (reference sequence). Trimming shortened V by 5 bases and J by 0 bases, and 4 bases separated the two germline ends. CDR3 nucleotide sequence: TGTGCCAGCAGCGCTATGAACACTGAAGCTTTCTTT. Translation gives CASSAMNTEAFF.

This sequence joins TRBV5-1 and TRBJ2-1; 10 nucleotides line up with TRBD2. Trimming removed 1 base from V and 6 bases from J; junction bases left unmatched: 16. The germline V gene encodes CDR1 SGHRS and CDR2 YFSETQ. The CDR3 covers 19 residues. This CDR3 reads CASSLLRLAGDFYPNEQFF. The CDR3, as DNA: TGCGCCAGCAGCTTGCTGAGGCTAGCGGGAGATTTTTATCCCAATGAGCAGTTCTTC.

The V call is TRBV6-5, the J call TRBJ1-4; TRBD1 aligns across 8 bases. Trimming took 2 bases from V and 4 from J; bases not matched to a gene: 3. CDR1 is MNHEY, CDR2 SVGAGI, per germline. The CDR3 runs to 15 residues. The CDR3 region is CASSYGTGFNEKLFF. The CDR3 coding sequence is TGTGCCAGCAGTTACGGGACAGGCTTTAATGAAAAACTGTTTTTT.

The chain employs TRBV5-4 and TRBJ1-2; D is uncertain. Germline CDR1 reads SGHNT; CDR2 reads YYREEE (reference sequence). CDR3 length: 13 amino acids. V lost 1 base and J 5 bases, leaving 9 bases between the germline ends. In DNA, the CDR3 is TGTGCCAGCAGCTTGTTAGCTGGGTATGGCTACACCTTC. This encodes CASSLLAGYGYTF.

This chain uses TRBV7-2 with TRBJ1-2; D may be TRBD1 (6 bases). Germline CDR1 SGHTA, CDR2 FQGNSA. Trimming stripped 5 bases from V and 10 bases from J, with 14 bases between. This CDR3 contains 12 residues. The CDR3 spells CASSVTGLDYTF. The CDR3 DNA is TGTGCCAGCAGCGTCACAGGGTTGGACTACACCTTC.

The genes are TRBV7-6 and TRBJ2-5, with 11 bases lining up with TRBD2. CDR3 length equals 17 residues. The J segment lost 3 bases and the V segment lost 2 bases, leaving 8 bases of the junction unmatched. Germline assignment: CDR1 SGHVS and CDR2 FNYEAQ. The CDR3 nucleotides are TGTGCCAGCAGCTTATATGGGTCTAGCGGGAGGAAAGAGACCCAGTACTTC. It specifies CASSLYGSSGRKETQYF.

The CDR3 DNA reads as TGTGCCATCAGCGCACCCTTAGACAGGGAGGCCCCTAGCTCCTACAATGAGCAGTTCTTC. Residues: CAISAPLDREAPSSYNEQFF. The chain recombines TRBV10-3 with TRBJ2-1; perhaps TRBD1 as D (7 bases). V was shortened by 6 bases and J by 0 bases, with 27 bases between the two germline ends. The germline gives CDR1 ENHRY, CDR2 SYGVKD. The CDR3 runs 20 residues.

This rearrangement joins TRBV7-3 to TRBJ2-7; the match to TRBD1 covers 7 bases. The germline gives CDR1 SGHTA, CDR2 FQGTGA. V lost 5 bases and J lost 2; bases outside the gene matches: 6. The CDR3 consists of 14 residues. The CDR3 sequence is CASSLGTVPYEQYF. Written as DNA, the CDR3 is TGTGCCAGCAGCCTCGGGACAGTTCCCTACGAGCAGTACTTC.

The genes are TRBV25-1 and TRBJ2-7; the D gene is possibly TRBD2 (6 bases). Germline V gives CDR1 MGHDK, CDR2 SYGVNS. The ends were cut back, 8 bases at V and 2 bases at J, with 19 bases in the middle. The CDR3 consists of 15 residues. CDR3 protein: CASPKNPRGAYEQYF. CDR3 DNA sequence: TGTGCCAGCCCTAAGAACCCGCGGGGCGCCTACGAGCAGTACTTC.

The V gene is TRBV2, the J gene TRBJ2-3; 10 bases map to TRBD2. This CDR3 has 16 residues. After removal of 7 bases from V and 0 bases from J, the junction contained 7 bases not matched to a gene. Germline assignment: CDR1 SNHLY and CDR2 FYNNEI. The CDR3 is CASTIAGGYSTDTQYF. DNA for the CDR3: TGTGCCAGCACTATAGCGGGAGGATATAGCACAGATACGCAGTATTTT.

This chain uses TRBV9 with TRBJ1-2; D possibly corresponds to TRBD1 (5 bases). Trimming stripped 5 bases from V and 3 bases from J, with 11 bases between. Germline V gives CDR1 SGDLS, CDR2 YYNGEE. CDR3 length: 13 amino acids. CDR3 amino acids: CASSRDSDYGYTF. The CDR3 coding sequence is TGTGCCAGCAGTCGGGACTCGGACTATGGCTACACCTTC.

The rearrangement links TRBV2 to TRBJ2-7; D perhaps matches TRBD2 (5 bases). The CDR3 has 12 amino acids. Germline values: CDR1 SNHLY, CDR2 FYNNEI. V shed 8 bases and J shed 5 bases, with 13 bases lying between them. CDR3 coding DNA: TGTGCCAGCGGGTTGTCGGGGAACGAGCAGTACTTC. It encodes CASGLSGNEQYF.

The genes are TRBV25-1 and TRBJ2-5; TRBD2 might be the D (6 bases). Trimming pared 6 bases from V and 1 base from J, leaving 12 bases between. Germline V gene data show CDR1 as MGHDK and CDR2 as SYGVNS. The CDR3 totals 14 residues. This chain's CDR3 is CASRKGGIQETQYF. CDR3 nucleotides: TGTGCCAGCAGGAAAGGAGGGATCCAAGAGACCCAGTACTTC.

A remark on this clone: Other nucleotide sequences in the sample specify the same CDR3. The genes are TRBV7-9 and TRBJ2-1; 9 bases fit TRBD1. The CDR3 is 16 residues long. V shed 6 bases, J shed 6 bases, and the junction held 12 bases outside the gene matches. Germline CDR1 reads SEHNR; CDR2 reads FQNEAQ (reference sequence). The CDR3 bases are TGTGCCAGCAGTACTCCCGGACAGGGGAGAGGCAATGAGCAGTTCTTC. It codes for CASSTPGQGRGNEQFF.

This clone was found once. The chain is built from TRBV30 and TRBJ2-5; 11 positions agree with TRBD2. J was trimmed by 4 bases and V by 2 bases; bases with no gene match: 3. The germline CDR1 and CDR2 sequences are GTSNPN and SVGIG (reference sequence). The CDR3 has 14 residues. CDR3 residues: CAWSTGTSGETQYF. The CDR3 region has the DNA TGTGCCTGGAGTACCGGGACTAGCGGAGAGACCCAGTACTTC.

This chain joins TRBV7-9 and TRBJ1-2, with D hard to call. CDR1 SEHNR and CDR2 FQNEAQ come from the germline V gene (reference sequence). This CDR3 has 12 residues. Deletions cut 2 bases from V and 5 bases from J, with 6 bases between. The CDR3 DNA sequence: TGTGCCAGCAGCTTACCCGGGTATGGCTACACCTTC. The encoded protein is CASSLPGYGYTF.

The rearrangement uses TRBV27 and TRBJ1-6, with 9 bases matching TRBD1. Germline lookup yields CDR1 MNHEY and CDR2 SMNVEV (reference sequence). The CDR3 has 15 residues. J was trimmed by 10 bases and V by 7 bases; bases with no gene match: 11. CDR3 bases: TGTGCCAGCACGACAGGGGGATCGGTTCGGTCACCCCTCCACTTT. This encodes CASTTGGSVRSPLHF.

This clone was counted a few times. The J gene is TRBJ1-4, the V gene TRBV5-1, with unresolved D. The CDR3 has 14 residues. The V gene lost 1 base and the J gene lost 3 bases, with 7 bases spanning the gap. Germline CDR1 and CDR2: SGHRS and YFSETQ. The CDR3 coding sequence is TGCGCCAGCAGCTTGAGCAGGCCTAATGAAAAACTGTTTTTT. Residues: CASSLSRPNEKLFF.

This chain uses TRBV7-9 with TRBJ1-4; 7 positions agree with TRBD1. The CDR3 is made up of 15 amino acids. CDR1 is SEHNR and CDR2 is FQNEAQ in the germline V gene (reference sequence). The V segment lost 4 bases and the J segment 1 base; nucleotides outside the gene matches: 3. The CDR3 is CASSSNRGTNEKLFF. Here the CDR3 DNA reads TGTGCCAGCAGCTCCAACAGGGGAACTAATGAAAAACTGTTTTTT.

The J gene is TRBJ2-1, the V gene TRBV10-1; 7 bases match TRBD2. Germline CDR1 reads WNHNN; CDR2 reads SYGVQD (reference sequence). Trimming at V came to 7 bases and at J to 0 bases, leaving 6 bases not matched to a gene. This CDR3 is 15 amino acids long. The CDR3 DNA is TGCGCCAGCATTGTGGGCGGGAGCTCCTACAATGAGCAGTTCTTC. It codes for CASIVGGSSYNEQFF.